This TCR beta chain was profiled in a study of T cell responses to AZD1222 COVID-19 vaccine. Notes on the study in general: It was only after the peak T cell response that any repertoires were sampled. Clonal diversity may have been underestimated, and the donors were mostly white British, with more females than males.

Generated by immunoSEQ multiplex PCR, the TCRdb table keeps only in-frame clones and is missing some. This sample has 60,000 to 90,000 clones, with roughly 80% found just once. V was shortened by 7 bases and J by 7 bases, with 18 bases between the two germline ends. The V gene's germline CDR1 is SGHAT and CDR2 FQNNGV. CDR3 length equals 14 residues. On this clone: Its antigen is still unknown.

The starting material was peripheral blood, obtained 28 days after the second dose of the MenACWY control vaccine. The genes are TRBV11-2 and TRBJ2-3; D is ambiguous. This clonotype was obtained from an adult who received the MenACWY meningococcal vaccine as a control. The CDR3 DNA is TGTGCCAGCACCCCAGGCCTCTCGCTTAATACGCAGTATTTT. Protein product: CASTPGLSLNTQYF.